What follows is one TCR beta chain and its context. This entry belongs to a study of blood T cell repertoires in COVID-19. The wider study: T cells, B-cell-depleted T cells, or PBMCs provided the cDNA or gDNA that served as material.

The repertoire was sequenced with immunoSEQ multiplex PCR; TCRdb's copy has only in-frame clones and lacks some. The data contain a few hundred thousand clones, roughly 84% of them singletons. The germline CDR1 and CDR2 sequences are SGHRS and YFSETQ. The CDR3 has 18 residues. Trimming took 4 bases from V and 0 from J; bases not matched to a gene: 6. The chain carries TRBV5-1 and TRBJ2-2, with TRBD2 matching 13 bases. This TCR derives from a young woman with acute or convalescent COVID-19. Sequenced material: peripheral blood. CDR3 sequence: CASSLGTSGKPNTGELFF. In DNA, the CDR3 is TGCGCCAGCAGCCTAGGGACTAGCGGGAAACCGAACACCGGGGAGCTGTTTTTT.